This T cell receptor (beta chain) came from a study of T cell repertoires in cytomegalovirus infection. Study details: HLA-B-restricted CMV epitopes that are well studied were used alongside recently identified HLA-C-restricted ones. Regarding the study as a whole: Cumulative public TCR beta family frequency identified carriers of CMV plus the relevant HLA. Dominating the ex vivo response were TCR beta clonotypes that were CMV-specific and HLA-C-restricted.

TCRdb reprocessed the reads via MiXCR and lists one record per CDR3 protein. The sample has 450,000 to 550,000 distinct CDR3 sequences, 42% seen once; the top ten hold roughly two fifths. V was cut by 7 bases and J by 2 bases, with 15 bases left in between. The CDR3 extends over 15 amino acids. CDR1 is LNHDA, CDR2 SQIVND, per germline (reference sequence). This clonotype has only a few counts. Its antigen is as yet unknown. The sample here was cultured PBMCs, taken from culture after CMV antigen stimulation. The rearrangement links TRBV19 to TRBJ1-5; D unclear. The receptor comes from a human donor in good health (CMV status not recorded). Some clones in this sample may be carry-over from other donors' samples. CDR3 sequence: CASTKQGTRNQPQHF. In nucleotides, the CDR3 is TGTGCCAGTACTAAACAAGGAACGCGCAATCAGCCCCAGCATTTT.